Each of the 14 T cell receptor beta chains below was sequenced from the same sample in a study of blood T cell repertoires in COVID-19. Sequencing was performed with immunoSEQ multiplex PCR; in TCRdb, only in-frame clones are kept and a portion is missing. The table has under 300,000 clones, approximately 91% seen once; the top ten hold 2% to 2.5%. Sequencing input: peripheral blood. These receptors were taken from a woman between 40 and 50 years old who had recovered from COVID-19.

The CDR3 loop reads CASTRGRETQYF. CDR3 coding DNA: TGTGCCAGCACCCGGGGGAGGGAGACCCAGTACTTC. V gene TRBV12-3 or TRBV12-4 combines with J gene TRBJ2-5, with a weak D call TRBD2 (6 bases). The V end was cut by 7 bases, the J end by 5 bases, with 11 bases between. The length of the CDR3 is 12 residues.

The chain carries TRBV7-2 and TRBJ2-7; maybe TRBD2 (5 bases). Trimming shortened V by 5 bases and J by 1 base, and 12 bases separated the two germline ends. The germline CDR1 and CDR2 sequences are SGHTA and FQGNSA. The CDR3 spans 14 residues. For the CDR3, the DNA is TGTGCCAGCAGCCCGCTTCGGGGTTCCTACGAGCAGTACTTC. As protein: CASSPLRGSYEQYF. Full variable domain (rest looked up from reference TRBV7-2 and TRBJ2-7): GAGVSQSPSNKVTEKGKDVELRCDPISGHTALYWYRQSLGQGLEFLIYFQGNSAPDKSGLPSDRFSAERTGGSVSTLTIQRTQQEDSAVYLCASSPLRGSYEQYFGPGTRLTVT.

V usage is TRBV5-4 and J usage is TRBJ1-2; tentatively, D is TRBD1 (6 bases). The CDR3 covers 13 residues. Germline-derived CDR1 and CDR2 are SGHNT and YYREEE (reference sequence). V lost 4 bases and J lost 7, with 14 bases in between. CDR3 loop: CASSLPGGLGYTF. The CDR3 DNA sequence: TGTGCCAGCAGCCTCCCCGGGGGGCTTGGCTACACCTTC.

The CDR3: CASSAQGRGYEQYF. The CDR3 coding sequence is TGTGCCAGCAGCGCCCAAGGTCGGGGGTACGAGCAGTACTTC. The rearrangement uses TRBV11-1 and TRBJ2-7, with D possibly TRBD2 on 6 matching bases. V was shortened by 5 bases and J by 4 bases, with 15 bases between the two germline ends. The CDR3 length is 14 residues. Looked up from germline, CDR1 is SGHAT and CDR2 is FQDESV (reference sequence).

The chain joins TRBV19 to TRBJ1-4, with 9 bases aligning to TRBD1. The CDR3 length is 17 residues. Germline V gives CDR1 LNHDA, CDR2 SQIVND (reference sequence). V trimming: 6 bases; J trimming: 4 bases; junction bases outside the gene matches: 12. This CDR3 is CASRSRQQGANNEKLFF. For the CDR3, the DNA is TGTGCCAGTAGGAGCCGGCAACAGGGGGCTAATAATGAAAAACTGTTTTTT.

V is TRBV15 and J is TRBJ2-3, with D possibly TRBD1 on 6 matching bases. V lost 0 bases and J 1 base, leaving 14 bases between the germline ends. From germline, CDR1 is LNHNV and CDR2 YYDKDF (reference sequence). The CDR3 has 17 residues. The CDR3 DNA reads as TGTGCCACCAGCAGAGATAAGGGCAGGGGCCGCACAGATACGCAGTATTTT. It is translated as CATSRDKGRGRTDTQYF.

This chain joins TRBV29-1 and TRBJ1-1, with D unresolved. Germline CDR1 and CDR2: SQVTM and ANQGSEA. The length of the CDR3 is 15 residues. V was trimmed by 2 bases and J by 0 bases, leaving 13 bases between them. This chain's CDR3 is CSVENGQVMNTEAFF. CDR3 DNA sequence: TGCAGCGTTGAAAATGGTCAGGTCATGAACACTGAAGCTTTCTTT.

The gene calls are TRBV11-2 and TRBJ2-7; possible D gene TRBD2, 5 bases. This CDR3 is built from 14 residues. V shed 3 bases and J shed 7 bases, with 16 bases lying between them. CDR1 and CDR2 (germline): SGHAT, FQNNGV. CDR3 amino acids: CASSFRVPTGEQYF. CDR3 nucleotides: TGTGCCAGCAGCTTCCGGGTCCCAACGGGGGAGCAGTACTTC.

The chain is built from TRBV5-1 and TRBJ2-7; D is undetermined. The CDR3 has 14 residues. V was pared by 2 bases and J by 2 bases, with 11 bases between. Looked up from germline, CDR1 is SGHRS and CDR2 is YFSETQ. CDR3 nucleotides: TGCGCCAGCAGCTTCCCGACGGAGACCTACGAGCAGTACTTC. Protein: CASSFPTETYEQYF.

This sequence joins TRBV27 and TRBJ2-2, with 7 nucleotides matching TRBD1. Trimming removed 3 bases from V and 4 bases from J; junction bases left unmatched: 5. The CDR3 covers 15 residues. In germline, CDR1 is MNHEY, CDR2 SMNVEV (reference sequence). This chain's CDR3 is CASSLAGGRTGELFF. As DNA, the CDR3 is TGTGCCAGCAGTTTGGCAGGGGGTCGCACCGGGGAGCTGTTTTTT.

This clone has a single count. V is TRBV19 and J is TRBJ2-3; 9 positions agree with TRBD1. CDR1 and CDR2 (germline): LNHDA, SQIVND (reference sequence). The CDR3 is 17 amino acids. V shed 4 bases, J shed 0 bases, and the junction held 8 bases outside the gene matches. The CDR3 DNA reads as TGTGCCAGTAGTACCGGGACAGGGACCTTTAGCACAGATACGCAGTATTTT. Protein product: CASSTGTGTFSTDTQYF. Based on the CDR3 plus reference TRBV19 and TRBJ2-3, the full variable domain is DGGITQSPKYLFRKEGQNVTLSCEQNLNHDAMYWYRQDPGQGLRLIYYSQIVNDFQKGDIAEGYSVSREKKESFPLTVTSAQKNPTAFYLCASSTGTGTFSTDTQYFGPGTRLTVL.

The genes are TRBV12-3 or TRBV12-4 and TRBJ2-7, with a tentative D call TRBD1 (6 bases). This CDR3 comprises 13 residues. Trimming shortened V by 3 bases and J by 4 bases, and 10 bases separated the two germline ends. CDR3 coding DNA: TGTGCCAGCAGTTTGCAGACAGGTTACGAGCAGTACTTC. Amino acid sequence: CASSLQTGYEQYF.

The chain couples TRBV10-3 to TRBJ2-6; D is ambiguous. The V gene lost 5 bases and the J gene lost 0 bases, with 14 bases spanning the gap. The CDR3 sequence is 17 residues long. CDR1 and CDR2 from the germline V gene are ENHRY and SYGVKD. CDR3 sequence (DNA): TGTGCCATCAGTTACAGTCAGACGAGCTCTGGGGCCAACGTCCTGACTTTC. Its protein product is CAISYSQTSSGANVLTF.

This sequence joins TRBV10-2 and TRBJ2-1, with D maybe TRBD1 (6 bases). The germline V gene encodes CDR1 WSHSY and CDR2 SAAADI. V lost 6 bases, J lost 5 bases, and 14 bases lay in between. The CDR3 spans 14 residues. CDR3 coding DNA: TGCGCCAGCAGCTCTACAGGGTTCAACAATGAGCAGTTCTTC. Protein: CASSSTGFNNEQFF.